This TCR beta chain was identified in a study of beta chain features in type 1 diabetes. Whole-study context: All samples yielded roughly 100,000,000 examined sorted cells.

General study results and limits: Compared to healthy donors, patients appeared to have naive, central memory and Treg TCRB repertoires that were more alike.

On this clone: Its antigen is not known.

Heparinised blood was drawn once per donor, averaging roughly 120 mL. Each of the CD4+ naive, central memory, regulatory and stem cell-like memory populations was sorted via CD45RO/CCR7/CD25/CD127/CD95/CD27. The study reverse transcribed the entire isolated RNA, so it sequenced expressed TCRB transcripts. This table comes from immunoSEQ multiplex PCR, and its TCRdb copy is limited to in-frame clones, with some not included. Of 970,000 or so clones listed, 17% were seen once; the top ten hold 0.023%. The CDR3 has 13 residues. V lost 5 bases, J lost 5 bases, and 5 bases stayed unmatched. Germline V CDR1 and CDR2: SGHDT, YYEEEE.

Sequencing was performed on naive CD4+ T cells from blood. This clonotype was obtained from a woman under 30 in good health. This chain links TRBV5-6 with TRBJ1-1; 8 nucleotides agree with TRBD1. This chain's CDR3 is CASSQGARTEAFF. CDR3 sequence (DNA): TGTGCCAGCAGTCAGGGGGCGAGAACTGAAGCTTTCTTT.